The present TCR beta chain was sequenced within a study of cytomegalovirus exposure and HLA in healthy donors. General observations from the study: Later analysis showed TCR association rates varying by HLA locus, highest for DRB1 and lowest for HLA-C.

The length of the CDR3 is 15 residues. V was cut by 4 bases and J by 5 bases, with 15 bases left in between. Germline V lookup: CDR1 MNHEY, CDR2 SVGAGI. This clone was counted between two and nine times. Its antigen is not identified. This cohort consisted of healthy bone marrow donors. Use of 60 Vbeta and 13 Jbeta primers characterized the PCR. As originally analysed: Counted up in a later analysis, unique TCR beta chains came to some 75 million, with around 10 million shared. Measured with immunoSEQ multiplex PCR; TCRdb has only the in-frame clones, and not every one. V and J calls plus clone size are reproduced from that table; the DNA served to infer D and trimming. The data show hundreds of thousands of clones, around 80% seen once.

V usage is TRBV6-5 and J usage is TRBJ2-4; tentative D call: TRBD1 (6 bases). The source material was PBMCs. The TCR sequence derives from a male donor in good health and CMV-seronegative. The CDR3 sequence: CASSSGTRAQNIQYF. The CDR3 DNA follows: TGTGCCAGCAGTTCGGGGACACGGGCGCAAAACATTCAGTACTTC.